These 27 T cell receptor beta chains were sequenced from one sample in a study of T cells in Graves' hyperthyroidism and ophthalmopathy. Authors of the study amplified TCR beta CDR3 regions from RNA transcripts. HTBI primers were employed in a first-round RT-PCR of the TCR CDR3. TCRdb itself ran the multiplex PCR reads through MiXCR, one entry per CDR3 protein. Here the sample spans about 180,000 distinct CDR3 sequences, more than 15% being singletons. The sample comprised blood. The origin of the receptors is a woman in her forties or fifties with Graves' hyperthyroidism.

DNA of the CDR3: TGTGCCAGCAGTGCCCCGGGACTAGCGGGAGTAGCCCAGTACTTC. Its protein product is CASSAPGLAGVAQYF. The V gene is TRBV2, the J gene TRBJ2-5; 14 nucleotides align to TRBD2. The CDR3 length is 15 residues. Trimming removed 4 bases from V and 9 bases from J; junction bases left unmatched: 7. Per the germline V gene, CDR1 is SNHLY and CDR2 is FYNNEI.

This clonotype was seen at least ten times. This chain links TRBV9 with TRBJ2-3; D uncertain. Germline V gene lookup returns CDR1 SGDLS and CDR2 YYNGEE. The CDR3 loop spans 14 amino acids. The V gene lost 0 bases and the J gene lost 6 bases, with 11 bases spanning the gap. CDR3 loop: CASSVGHLDDTQYF. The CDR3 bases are TGTGCCAGCAGCGTAGGGCACTTAGATGATACGCAGTATTTT.

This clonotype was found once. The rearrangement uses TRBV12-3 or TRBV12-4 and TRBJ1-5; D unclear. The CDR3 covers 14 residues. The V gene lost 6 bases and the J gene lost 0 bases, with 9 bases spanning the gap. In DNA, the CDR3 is TGTGCCAGCAGCCGTGACAATAGCAATCAGCCCCAGCATTTT. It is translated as CASSRDNSNQPQHF.

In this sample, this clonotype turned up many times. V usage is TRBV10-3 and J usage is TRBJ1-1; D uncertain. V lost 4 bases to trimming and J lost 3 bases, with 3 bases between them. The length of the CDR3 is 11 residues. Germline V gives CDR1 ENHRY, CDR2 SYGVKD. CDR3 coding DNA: TGTGCCATCAGTGGCGACACTGAAGCTTTCTTT. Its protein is CAISGDTEAFF.

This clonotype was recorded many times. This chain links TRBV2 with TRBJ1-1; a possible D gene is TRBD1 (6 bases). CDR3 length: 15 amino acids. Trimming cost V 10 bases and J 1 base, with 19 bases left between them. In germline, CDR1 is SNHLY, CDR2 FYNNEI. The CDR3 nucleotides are TGTGCCACCAGGTTAGTAGACAGGCCGAACACTGAAGCTTTCTTT. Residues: CATRLVDRPNTEAFF.

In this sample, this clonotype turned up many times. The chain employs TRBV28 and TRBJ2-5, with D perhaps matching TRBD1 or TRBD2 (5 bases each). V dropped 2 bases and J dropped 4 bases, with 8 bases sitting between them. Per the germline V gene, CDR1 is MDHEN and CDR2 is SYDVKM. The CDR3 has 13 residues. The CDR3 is CASSLGTVETQYF. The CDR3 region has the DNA TGTGCCAGCAGTTTAGGGACGGTAGAGACCCAGTACTTC.

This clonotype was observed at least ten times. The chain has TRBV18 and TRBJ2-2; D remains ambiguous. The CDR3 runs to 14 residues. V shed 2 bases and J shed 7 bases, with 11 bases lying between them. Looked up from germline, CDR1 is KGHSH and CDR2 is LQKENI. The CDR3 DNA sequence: TGTGCCAGCTCACCAAACCTAGGAAGCGGGGAGCTGTTTTTT. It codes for CASSPNLGSGELFF.

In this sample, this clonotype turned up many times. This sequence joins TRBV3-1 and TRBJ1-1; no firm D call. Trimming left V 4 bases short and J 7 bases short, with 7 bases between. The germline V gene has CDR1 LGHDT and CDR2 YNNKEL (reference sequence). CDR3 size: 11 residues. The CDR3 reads CASSLSGEAFF. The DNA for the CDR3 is TGTGCCAGCAGCCTTTCGGGTGAAGCTTTCTTT. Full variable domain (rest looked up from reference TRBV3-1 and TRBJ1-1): DTAVSQTPKYLVTQMGNDKSIKCEQNLGHDTMYWYKQDSKKFLKIMFSYNNKELIINETVPNRFSPKSPDKAHLNLHINSLELGDSAVYFCASSLSGEAFFGQGTRLTVV.

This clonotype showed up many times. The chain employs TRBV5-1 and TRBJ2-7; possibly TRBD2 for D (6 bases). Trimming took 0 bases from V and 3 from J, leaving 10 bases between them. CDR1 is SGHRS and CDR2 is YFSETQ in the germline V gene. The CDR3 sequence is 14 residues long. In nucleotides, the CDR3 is TGCGCCAGCAGCTTGGGGGGGGATGGCTACGAGCAGTACTTC. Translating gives CASSLGGDGYEQYF.

CDR3 residues: CASSQDGQGGTQYF. CDR3 DNA sequence: TGTGCCAGCAGCCAAGACGGACAGGGTGGGACCCAGTACTTC. This chain links TRBV4-2 with TRBJ2-5; 8 bases agree with TRBD1. CDR1 LGHNA and CDR2 YNFKEQ come from the germline V gene. The V segment lost 0 bases and the J segment 7 bases; nucleotides outside the gene matches: 4. The CDR3 consists of 14 residues.

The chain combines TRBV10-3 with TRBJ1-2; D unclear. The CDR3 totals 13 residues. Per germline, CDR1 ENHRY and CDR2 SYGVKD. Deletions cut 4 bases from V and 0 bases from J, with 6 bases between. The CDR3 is CAISGRTNYGYTF. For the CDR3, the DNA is TGTGCCATCAGTGGGCGGACTAACTATGGCTACACCTTC.

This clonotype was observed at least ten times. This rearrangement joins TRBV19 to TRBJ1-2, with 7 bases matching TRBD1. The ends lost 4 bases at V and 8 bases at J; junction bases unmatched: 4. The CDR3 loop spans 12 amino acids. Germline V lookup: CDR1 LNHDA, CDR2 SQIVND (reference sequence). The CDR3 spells CASSTTGQGYTF. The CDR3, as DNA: TGTGCCAGTAGTACGACAGGGCAGGGCTACACCTTC.

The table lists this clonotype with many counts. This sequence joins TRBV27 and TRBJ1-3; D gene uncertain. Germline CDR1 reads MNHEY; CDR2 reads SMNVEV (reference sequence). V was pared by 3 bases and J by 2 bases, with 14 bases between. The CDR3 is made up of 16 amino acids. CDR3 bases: TGTGCCAGCAGTTTCCTCCTTTTGATGCCTGGAAACACCATATATTTT. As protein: CASSFLLLMPGNTIYF.

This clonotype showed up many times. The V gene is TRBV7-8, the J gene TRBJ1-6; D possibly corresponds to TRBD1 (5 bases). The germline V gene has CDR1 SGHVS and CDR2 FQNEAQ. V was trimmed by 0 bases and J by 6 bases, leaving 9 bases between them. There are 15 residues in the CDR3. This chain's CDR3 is CASSLAGRFNSPLHF. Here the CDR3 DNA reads TGTGCCAGCAGCTTAGCGGGACGGTTTAATTCACCCCTCCACTTT.

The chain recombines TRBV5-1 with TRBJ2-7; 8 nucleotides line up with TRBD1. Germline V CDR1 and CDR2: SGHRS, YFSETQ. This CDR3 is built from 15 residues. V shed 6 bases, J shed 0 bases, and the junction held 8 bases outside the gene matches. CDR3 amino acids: CASTQDRALSYEQYF. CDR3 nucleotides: TGCGCCAGCACCCAGGACAGGGCTCTCTCCTACGAGCAGTACTTC.

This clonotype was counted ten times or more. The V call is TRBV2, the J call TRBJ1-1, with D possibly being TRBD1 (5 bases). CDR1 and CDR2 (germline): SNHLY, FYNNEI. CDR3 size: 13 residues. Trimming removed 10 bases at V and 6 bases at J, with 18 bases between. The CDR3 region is CATQGPGSSEAFF. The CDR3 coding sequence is TGTGCCACCCAGGGACCTGGATCGTCTGAAGCTTTCTTT.

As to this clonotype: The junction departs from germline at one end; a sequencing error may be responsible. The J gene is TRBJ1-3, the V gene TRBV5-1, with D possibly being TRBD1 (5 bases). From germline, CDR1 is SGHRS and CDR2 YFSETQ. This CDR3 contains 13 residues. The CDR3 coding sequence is TGCGCCAGAAGCTTGGGGCTCGGAAACACCATATATTTT. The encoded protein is CARSLGLGNTIYF.

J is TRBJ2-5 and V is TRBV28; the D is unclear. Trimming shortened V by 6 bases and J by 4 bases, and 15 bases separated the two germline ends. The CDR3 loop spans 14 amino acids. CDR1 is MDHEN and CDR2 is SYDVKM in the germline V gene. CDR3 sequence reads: CASSPPSPGETQYF. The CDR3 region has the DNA TGTGCCAGCAGCCCCCCTAGTCCTGGAGAGACCCAGTACTTC.

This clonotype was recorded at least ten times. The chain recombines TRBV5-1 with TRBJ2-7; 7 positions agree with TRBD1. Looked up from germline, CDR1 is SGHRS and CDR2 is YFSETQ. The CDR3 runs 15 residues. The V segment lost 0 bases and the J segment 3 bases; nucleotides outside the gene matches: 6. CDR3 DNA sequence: TGCGCCAGCAGCTTGGGAGACAGGGCGATCTACGAGCAGTACTTC. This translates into CASSLGDRAIYEQYF.

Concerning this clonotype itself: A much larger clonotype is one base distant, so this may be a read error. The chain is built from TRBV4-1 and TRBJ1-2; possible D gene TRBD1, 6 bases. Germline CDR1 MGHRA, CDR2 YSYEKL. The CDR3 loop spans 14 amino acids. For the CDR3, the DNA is TGCGCCAGCAGCCCGAAACAGGGAGACTATGGCTACGCCTTC. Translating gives CASSPKQGDYGYAF.

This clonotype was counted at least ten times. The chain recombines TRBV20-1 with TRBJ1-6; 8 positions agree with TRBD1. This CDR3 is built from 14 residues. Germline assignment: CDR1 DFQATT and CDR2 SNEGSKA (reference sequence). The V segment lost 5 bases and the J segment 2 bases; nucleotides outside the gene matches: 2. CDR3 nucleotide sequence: TGCAGTGCTCCGGGACAGGCCTATAATTCACCCCTCCACTTT. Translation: CSAPGQAYNSPLHF.

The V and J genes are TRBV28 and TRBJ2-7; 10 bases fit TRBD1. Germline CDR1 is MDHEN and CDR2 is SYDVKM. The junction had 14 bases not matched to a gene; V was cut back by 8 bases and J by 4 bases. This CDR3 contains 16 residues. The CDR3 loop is CASHGTGANKSYEQYF. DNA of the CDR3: TGTGCCAGCCACGGGACAGGGGCGAATAAGTCATACGAGCAGTACTTC.

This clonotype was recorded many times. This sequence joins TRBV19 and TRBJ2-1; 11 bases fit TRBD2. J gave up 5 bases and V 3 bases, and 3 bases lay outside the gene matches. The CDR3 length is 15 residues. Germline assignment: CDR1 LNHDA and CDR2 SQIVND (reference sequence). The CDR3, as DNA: TGTGCCAGTAGTATCCTAGCGGGGGGCGACAATGAGCAGTTCTTC. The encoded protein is CASSILAGGDNEQFF.

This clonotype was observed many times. The CDR3 DNA follows: TGCGCCAGCAGCTTAAGCGGGGGCCCTACTTACGAGCAGTACTTC. Its protein product is CASSLSGGPTYEQYF. This chain links TRBV5-1 with TRBJ2-7; TRBD2 matches at 8 bases. With V trimmed by 2 bases and J by 4 bases, 8 bases remained unmatched. The CDR3 is 15 amino acids. Germline V gene data show CDR1 as SGHRS and CDR2 as YFSETQ. The full variable domain, completed using reference TRBV5-1 and TRBJ2-7, is KAGVTQTPRYLIKTRGQQVTLSCSPISGHRSVSWYQQTPGQGLQFLFEYFSETQRNKGNFPGRFSGRQFSNSRSEMNVSTLELGDSALYLCASSLSGGPTYEQYFGPGTRLTVT.

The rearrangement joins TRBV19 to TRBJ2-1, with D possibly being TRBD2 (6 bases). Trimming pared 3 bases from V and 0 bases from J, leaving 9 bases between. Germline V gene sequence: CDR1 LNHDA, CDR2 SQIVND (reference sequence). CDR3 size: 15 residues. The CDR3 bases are TGTGCCAGTAGTATGGGAGGAAGCTCCTACAATGAGCAGTTCTTC. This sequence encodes CASSMGGSSYNEQFF.

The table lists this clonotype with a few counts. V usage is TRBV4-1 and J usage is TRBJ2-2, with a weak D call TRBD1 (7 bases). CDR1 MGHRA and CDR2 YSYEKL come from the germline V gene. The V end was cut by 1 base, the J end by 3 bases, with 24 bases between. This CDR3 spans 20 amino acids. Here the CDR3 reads CASSQVAGGDAGLDTGELFF. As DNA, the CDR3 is TGCGCCAGCAGCCAAGTGGCAGGGGGAGATGCGGGGTTAGACACCGGGGAGCTGTTTTTT.

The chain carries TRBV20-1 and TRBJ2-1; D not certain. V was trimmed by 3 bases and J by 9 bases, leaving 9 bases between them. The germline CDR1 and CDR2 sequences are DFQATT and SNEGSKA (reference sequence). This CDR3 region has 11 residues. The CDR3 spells CSASNRVEQFF. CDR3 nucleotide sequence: TGCAGTGCTAGTAATAGGGTTGAGCAGTTCTTC.